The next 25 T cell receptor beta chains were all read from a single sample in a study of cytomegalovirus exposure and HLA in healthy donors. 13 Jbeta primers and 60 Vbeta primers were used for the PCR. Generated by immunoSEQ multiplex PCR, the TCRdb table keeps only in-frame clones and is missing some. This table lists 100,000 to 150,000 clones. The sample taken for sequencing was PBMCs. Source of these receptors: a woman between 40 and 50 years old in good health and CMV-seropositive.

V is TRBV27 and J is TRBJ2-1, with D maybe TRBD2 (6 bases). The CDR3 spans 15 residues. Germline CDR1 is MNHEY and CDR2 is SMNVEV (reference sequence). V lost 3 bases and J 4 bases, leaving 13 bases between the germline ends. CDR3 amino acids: CASSFGGDRYNEQFF. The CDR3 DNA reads TGTGCCAGCAGTTTTGGAGGGGATCGGTACAATGAGCAGTTCTTC.

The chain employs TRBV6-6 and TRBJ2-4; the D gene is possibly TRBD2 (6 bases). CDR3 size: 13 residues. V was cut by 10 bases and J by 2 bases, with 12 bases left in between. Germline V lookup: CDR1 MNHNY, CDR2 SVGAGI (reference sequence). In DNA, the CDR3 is TGTGCCACAAAGGAGGGACCCAAAAACATTCAGTACTTC. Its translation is CATKEGPKNIQYF.

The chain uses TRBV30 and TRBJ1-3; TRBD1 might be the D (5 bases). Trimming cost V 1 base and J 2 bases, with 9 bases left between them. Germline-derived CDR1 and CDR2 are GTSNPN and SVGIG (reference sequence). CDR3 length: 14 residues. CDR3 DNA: TGTGCCTGGAGTGGCAGGGCAACTGGAAACACCATATATTTT. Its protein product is CAWSGRATGNTIYF.

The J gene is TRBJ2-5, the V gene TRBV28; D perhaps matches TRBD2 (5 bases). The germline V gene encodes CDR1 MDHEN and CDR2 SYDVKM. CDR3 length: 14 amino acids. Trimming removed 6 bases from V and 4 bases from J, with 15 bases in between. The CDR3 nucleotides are TGTGCCAGCAGGCTTATCCGGACTCCAGAGACCCAGTACTTC. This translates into CASRLIRTPETQYF.

The CDR3 coding sequence is TGTGCCAGCAGTTCCATCACCGGGGAGCTGTTTTTT. Its translation is CASSSITGELFF. The chain carries TRBV27 and TRBJ2-2; D is unresolved. Between the trimmed V and J ends, which lost 4 bases and 4 bases, there was a span of 4 bases. Germline V gene lookup returns CDR1 MNHEY and CDR2 SMNVEV (reference sequence). The CDR3 runs to 12 residues.

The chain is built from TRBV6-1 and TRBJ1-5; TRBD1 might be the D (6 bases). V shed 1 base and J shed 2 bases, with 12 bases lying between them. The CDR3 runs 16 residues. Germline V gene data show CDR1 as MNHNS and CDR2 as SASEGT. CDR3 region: CASSEVGGHGNQPQHF. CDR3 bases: TGTGCCAGCAGTGAAGTAGGGGGACATGGCAATCAGCCCCAGCATTTT.

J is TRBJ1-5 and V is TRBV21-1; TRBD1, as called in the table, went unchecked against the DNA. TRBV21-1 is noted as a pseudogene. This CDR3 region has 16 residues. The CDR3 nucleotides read TGTGCCAGCAGCAAAATAGGGACAGGGAGGGATCAGCCCCAGCATTTT. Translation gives CASSKIGTGRDQPQHF.

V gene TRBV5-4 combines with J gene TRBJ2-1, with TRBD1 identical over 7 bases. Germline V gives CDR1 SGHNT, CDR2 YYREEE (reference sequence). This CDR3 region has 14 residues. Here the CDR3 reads CAFTGDKAYNEQFF. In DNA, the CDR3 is TGTGCATTCACAGGGGATAAAGCTTATAATGAGCAGTTCTTC. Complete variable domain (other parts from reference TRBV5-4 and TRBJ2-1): ETGVTQSPTHLIKTRGQQVTLRCSSQSGHNTVSWYQQALGQGPQFIFQYYREEENGRGNFPPRFSGLQFPNYSSELNVNALELDDSALYLCAFTGDKAYNEQFFGPGTRLTVL.

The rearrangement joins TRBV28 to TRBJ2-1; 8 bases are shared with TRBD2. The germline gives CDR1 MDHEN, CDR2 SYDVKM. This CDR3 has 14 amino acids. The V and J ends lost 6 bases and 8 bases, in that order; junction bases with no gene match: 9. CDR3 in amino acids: CASSRAGDADEQFF. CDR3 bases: TGTGCCAGCAGCAGAGCGGGAGACGCGGATGAGCAGTTCTTC.

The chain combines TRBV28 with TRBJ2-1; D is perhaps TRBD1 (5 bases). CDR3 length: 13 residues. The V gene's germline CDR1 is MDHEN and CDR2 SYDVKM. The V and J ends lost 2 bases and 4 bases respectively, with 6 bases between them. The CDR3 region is CASSLRGYNEQFF. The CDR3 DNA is TGTGCCAGCAGTTTAAGGGGTTACAATGAGCAGTTCTTC.

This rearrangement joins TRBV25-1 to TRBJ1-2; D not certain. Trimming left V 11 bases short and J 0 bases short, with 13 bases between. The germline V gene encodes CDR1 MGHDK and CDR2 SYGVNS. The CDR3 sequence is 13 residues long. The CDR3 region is CAASGVANYGYTF. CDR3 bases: TGTGCCGCCAGCGGAGTAGCTAACTATGGCTACACCTTC.

Here the CDR3 DNA reads TGTGCCAGCAGCTTATCGGGGCCCCGAGCGGGAGGGGGGGGCGAGCAGTACTTC. Translation gives CASSLSGPRAGGGGEQYF. The chain employs TRBV7-3 and TRBJ2-7; 10 bases agree with TRBD2. The germline V gene has CDR1 SGHTA and CDR2 FQGTGA. The trim removed 2 bases at V and 6 bases at J, leaving 16 bases unmatched. This CDR3 comprises 18 residues.

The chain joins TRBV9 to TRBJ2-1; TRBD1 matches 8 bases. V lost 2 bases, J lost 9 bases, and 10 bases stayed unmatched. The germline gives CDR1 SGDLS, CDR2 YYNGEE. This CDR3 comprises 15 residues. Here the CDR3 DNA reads TGTGCCAGCAGCGTGAGCAGGGGGCTTATAGGTGAGCAGTTCTTC. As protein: CASSVSRGLIGEQFF. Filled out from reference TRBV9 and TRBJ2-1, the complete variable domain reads DSGVTQTPKHLITATGQRVTLRCSPRSGDLSVYWYQQSLDQGLQFLIQYYNGEERAKGNILERFSAQQFPDLHSELNLSSLELGDSALYFCASSVSRGLIGEQFFGPGTRLTVL.

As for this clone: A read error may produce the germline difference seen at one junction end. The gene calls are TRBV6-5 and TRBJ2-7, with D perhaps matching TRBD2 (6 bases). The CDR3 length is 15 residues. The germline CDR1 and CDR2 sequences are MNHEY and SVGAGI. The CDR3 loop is CASRYYSEGSYEQYF. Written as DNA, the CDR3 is TGTGCCAGCAGGTACTACTCGGAGGGCTCCTACGAGCAGTACTTC.

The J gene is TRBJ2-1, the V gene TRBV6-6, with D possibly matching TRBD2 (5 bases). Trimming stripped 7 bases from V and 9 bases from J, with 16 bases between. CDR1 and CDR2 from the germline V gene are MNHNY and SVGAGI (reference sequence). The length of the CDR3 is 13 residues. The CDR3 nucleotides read TGTGCCAGCACTAAGGGCCTAGGAGGTGAGCAGTTCTTC. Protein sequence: CASTKGLGGEQFF.

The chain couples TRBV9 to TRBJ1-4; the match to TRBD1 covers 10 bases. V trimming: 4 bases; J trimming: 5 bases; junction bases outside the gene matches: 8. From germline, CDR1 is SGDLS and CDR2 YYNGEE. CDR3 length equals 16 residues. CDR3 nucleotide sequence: TGTGCCAGCAGCCTCGACGGACAGGGGGGAAATGAAAAACTGTTTTTT. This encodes CASSLDGQGGNEKLFF.

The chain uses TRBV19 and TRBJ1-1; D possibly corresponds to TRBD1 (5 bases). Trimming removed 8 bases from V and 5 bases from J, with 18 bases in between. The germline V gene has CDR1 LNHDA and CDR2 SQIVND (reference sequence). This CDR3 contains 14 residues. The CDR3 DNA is TGTGCCAGTGGACCGGGGGGAGGGTGGACTGAAGCTTTCTTT. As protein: CASGPGGGWTEAFF.

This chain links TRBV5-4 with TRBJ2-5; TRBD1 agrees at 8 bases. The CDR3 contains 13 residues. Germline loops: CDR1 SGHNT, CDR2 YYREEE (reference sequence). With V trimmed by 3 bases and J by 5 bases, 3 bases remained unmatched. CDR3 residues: CASSSGGVETQYF. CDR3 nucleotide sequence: TGTGCCAGCAGCTCAGGGGGCGTGGAGACCCAGTACTTC.

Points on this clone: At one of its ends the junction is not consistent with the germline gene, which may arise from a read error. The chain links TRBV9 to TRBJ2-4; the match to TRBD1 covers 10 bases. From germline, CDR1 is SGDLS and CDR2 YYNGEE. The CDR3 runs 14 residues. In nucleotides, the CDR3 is TGTGCCAGCAGCGGCCCCCCGGGGACAGGGGAGGAGCACTTC. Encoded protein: CASSGPPGTGEEHF.

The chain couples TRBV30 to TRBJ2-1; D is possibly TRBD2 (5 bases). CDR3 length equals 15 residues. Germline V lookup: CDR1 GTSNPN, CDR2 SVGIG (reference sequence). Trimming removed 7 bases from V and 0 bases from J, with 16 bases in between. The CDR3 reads CASKTGMSSYNEQFF. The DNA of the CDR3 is TGTGCCTCTAAAACGGGGATGAGCTCCTACAATGAGCAGTTCTTC.

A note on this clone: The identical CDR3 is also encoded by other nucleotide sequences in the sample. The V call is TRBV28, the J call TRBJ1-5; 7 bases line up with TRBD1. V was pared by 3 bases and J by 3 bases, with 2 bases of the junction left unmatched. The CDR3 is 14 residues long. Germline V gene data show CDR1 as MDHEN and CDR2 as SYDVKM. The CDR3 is CASSLGQTNQPQHF. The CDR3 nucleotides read TGTGCCAGCAGTTTGGGACAGACCAATCAGCCCCAGCATTTT.

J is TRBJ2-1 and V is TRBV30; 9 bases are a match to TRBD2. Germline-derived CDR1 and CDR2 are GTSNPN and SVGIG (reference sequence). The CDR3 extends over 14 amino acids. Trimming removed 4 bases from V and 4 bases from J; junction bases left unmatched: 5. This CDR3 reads CAWTAGGRYNEQFF. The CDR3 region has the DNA TGTGCCTGGACGGCGGGAGGGCGTTACAATGAGCAGTTCTTC. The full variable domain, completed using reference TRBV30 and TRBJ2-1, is SQTIHQWPATLVQPVGSPLSLECTVEGTSNPNLYWYRQAAGRGLQLLFYSVGIGQISSEVPQNLSASRPQDRQFILSSKKLLLSDSGFYLCAWTAGGRYNEQFFGPGTRLTVL.

This CDR3 is CASSFTTTSGNTIYF. Here the CDR3 DNA reads TGTGCCAGCAGCTTTACAACTACCTCTGGAAACACCATATATTTT. The rearrangement uses TRBV7-9 and TRBJ1-3; D call uncertain. The CDR3 runs 15 residues. Germline CDR1 and CDR2: SEHNR and FQNEAQ (reference sequence). Trimming left V 3 bases short and J 0 bases short, with 9 bases between. Filled out from reference TRBV7-9 and TRBJ1-3, the complete variable domain reads DTGVSQNPRHKITKRGQNVTFRCDPISEHNRLYWYRQTLGQGPEFLTYFQNEAQLEKSRLLSDRFSAERPKGSFSTLEIQRTEQGDSAMYLCASSFTTTSGNTIYFGEGSWLTVV.

This chain's CDR3 is CASRPPGQGRGQYF. DNA for the CDR3: TGTGCCAGCAGGCCACCGGGACAGGGGCGGGGGCAGTACTTC. The chain links TRBV28 to TRBJ2-7; 10 nucleotides agree with TRBD1. V was pared by 6 bases and J by 9 bases, with 11 bases of the junction left unmatched. Germline V gene sequence: CDR1 MDHEN, CDR2 SYDVKM. The CDR3 covers 14 residues.

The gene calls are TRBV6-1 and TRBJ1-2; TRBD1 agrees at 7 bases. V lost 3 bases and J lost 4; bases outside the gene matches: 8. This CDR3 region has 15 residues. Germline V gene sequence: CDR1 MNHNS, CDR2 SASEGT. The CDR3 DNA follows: TGTGCCAGCAGTGACTATGTCCGGGACAGCTATGGCTACACCTTC. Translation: CASSDYVRDSYGYTF.